The 15 T cell receptor beta chains in this list originate from one sample, sequenced in a study. TCRdb itself ran the reads through MiXCR, one entry per CDR3 protein. The profile shows more than 1,200 distinct CDR3 sequences, around 21% of them singletons. Sequencing was carried out using CD8+ T cells (not recorded whether cultured). The receptors shown here come from a female donor.

A word on this clonotype: This clone may be a read error of a much larger clone one base away. The genes are TRBV24-1 and TRBJ2-1; D is ambiguous. Germline V CDR1 and CDR2: KGHDR, SFDVKD. The CDR3 covers 11 residues. CDR3 in DNA: TGTGCCATCAGTATAGACATTGAGCAGTTCTTC. It specifies CAISIDIEQFF.

This clonotype was found a few times. This chain uses TRBV20-1 with TRBJ2-7; D remains unclear. The CDR3 extends over 13 amino acids. Per the germline V gene, CDR1 is DFQATT and CDR2 is SNEGSKA (reference sequence). V was cut by 3 bases and J by 0 bases, with 9 bases left in between. The CDR3 spells CSASGSCSYEQYF. For the CDR3, the DNA is TGCAGTGCTAGTGGCAGCTGCTCCTACGAGCAGTACTTC.

This clonotype counts as medium-sized. The V and J genes are TRBV14 and TRBJ2-7; no definite D call. Looked up from germline, CDR1 is SGHDN and CDR2 is FVKESK. There are 15 residues in the CDR3. Deletions cut 1 base from V and 2 bases from J, with 12 bases between. CDR3 sequence: CASSQVGYRTYEQYF. The CDR3 coding sequence is TGTGCCAGCAGCCAAGTTGGGTACAGAACCTACGAGCAGTACTTC.

Judged by abundance, this clonotype is medium-sized. The chain joins TRBV3-1 to TRBJ2-3, with TRBD2 identical over 7 bases. From germline, CDR1 is LGHDT and CDR2 YNNKEL (reference sequence). The junction had 4 bases not matched to a gene; V was cut back by 3 bases and J by 4 bases. The CDR3 is 14 amino acids. This CDR3 reads CASSQGTMADTQYF. The DNA of the CDR3 is TGTGCCAGCAGCCAGGGGACTATGGCAGATACGCAGTATTTT.

By share, this clonotype counts as medium-sized. Possible read error: a much larger clone is one base away. This chain joins TRBV6-1 and TRBJ2-2, with 9 bases that match TRBD1. CDR3 length: 16 residues. V was pared by 6 bases and J by 7 bases, with 12 bases of the junction left unmatched. CDR1 is MNHNS and CDR2 is SASEGT in the germline V gene. CDR3 amino acids: CASSEGQGTMSGELFF. In DNA, the CDR3 is TGTGCCAGCAGCGAGGGACAGGGAACGATGAGCGGGGAGCTGTTTTTT.

The chain recombines TRBV20-1 with TRBJ2-7; D unclear. Germline CDR1 is DFQATT and CDR2 is SNEGSKA (reference sequence). Trimming cost V 5 bases and J 0 bases, with 11 bases left between them. The CDR3 length is 13 residues. The chain's CDR3 is CSAVDGFSYEQYF. Written as DNA, the CDR3 is TGCAGTGCTGTGGACGGATTCTCCTACGAGCAGTACTTC.

This clonotype is medium-sized by share. The chain has TRBV5-1 and TRBJ2-7; 9 bases fit TRBD1. This CDR3 contains 18 residues. Germline-derived CDR1 and CDR2 are SGHRS and YFSETQ. J was trimmed by 1 base and V by 0 bases; bases with no gene match: 11. The CDR3 region has the DNA TGCGCCAGCAGCTTGGGGGGGCGACAGGGGGTTATTTCCTACGAGCAGTACTTC. Its translation is CASSLGGRQGVISYEQYF.

Judged by abundance, this clonotype is medium-sized. V gene TRBV20-1 combines with J gene TRBJ2-1; 11 nucleotides align to TRBD2. Germline CDR1 and CDR2: DFQATT and SNEGSKA (reference sequence). Trimming took 3 bases from V and 7 from J; bases not matched to a gene: 11. This CDR3 region has 16 residues. In DNA, the CDR3 is TGCAGTGCTAGCCCGACTAGCGGGGCCTCGCCTAATGAGCAGTTCTTC. It codes for CSASPTSGASPNEQFF.

By share, this clonotype ranks as medium-sized. The gene calls are TRBV5-1 and TRBJ2-7, with 7 nucleotides matching TRBD1. The length of the CDR3 is 15 residues. V lost 3 bases to trimming and J lost 3 bases; unmatched junction nucleotides: 9. Germline lookup yields CDR1 SGHRS and CDR2 YFSETQ. In DNA, the CDR3 is TGCGCCAGCAGCTGGTACAGGGGCCTGGACTACGAGCAGTACTTC. Its protein product is CASSWYRGLDYEQYF.

As regards this clonotype: This sequence may be a read error, since a much larger clone differs from it by one base. CDR3 sequence reads: CASSLIGTNNNEQFF. The CDR3 region has the DNA TGTGCCAGCAGTCTTATCGGGACAAACAACAATGAGCAGTTCTTC. This chain connects TRBV27 to TRBJ2-1; D perhaps matches TRBD1 (6 bases). The CDR3 has 15 amino acids. The V gene's germline CDR1 is MNHEY and CDR2 SMNVEV (reference sequence). Trimming took 5 bases from V and 5 from J, leaving 16 bases between them.

Turning to this clonotype: Its ends do not fully match the called genes, so a read error is possible. The chain employs TRBV7-8 and TRBJ2-1; weak D call: TRBD1 (6 bases). The CDR3 runs to 12 residues. Per germline, CDR1 SGHVS and CDR2 FQNEAQ. CDR3 region: CASSFRDNEQSF. For the CDR3, the DNA is TGTGCCAGCAGCTTCAGGGACAATGAGCAGTCCTTC. Looking up the rest from reference TRBV7-8 and TRBJ2-1 gives the full variable domain: GAGVSQSPRYKVAKRGQDVALRCDPISGHVSLFWYQQALGQGPEFLTYFQNEAQLDKSGLPSDRFFAERPEGSVSTLKIQRTQQEDSAVYLCASSFRDNEQSFGPGTRLTVL.

The rearrangement uses TRBV20-1 and TRBJ2-7, with 9 nucleotides matching TRBD2. The V gene's germline CDR1 is DFQATT and CDR2 SNEGSKA (reference sequence). This CDR3 has 14 residues. J gave up 6 bases and V 5 bases, and 11 bases lay outside the gene matches. CDR3 nucleotide sequence: TGCAGTGCTGTACTGGGACTAGCTCTTGGCGAGCAGTACTTC. It specifies CSAVLGLALGEQYF.

This clonotype was seen a handful of times. This could be a read error, since a much larger clone is one nucleotide away. The chain recombines TRBV20-1 with TRBJ2-1, with D perhaps TRBD1 or TRBD2 (5 bases each). The CDR3 covers 15 residues. From germline, CDR1 is DFQATT and CDR2 SNEGSKA (reference sequence). The V and J ends lost 5 bases and 4 bases respectively, with 18 bases between them. The CDR3 coding sequence is TGCAGTGCTCTCTCAGGGAGCCAAAATTACAATGAGCAGTTCTTC. Its protein is CSALSGSQNYNEQFF.

This rearrangement joins TRBV9 to TRBJ1-1; TRBD1 matches at 9 bases. The length of the CDR3 is 13 residues. Germline assignment: CDR1 SGDLS and CDR2 YYNGEE. Trimming at V came to 7 bases and at J to 6 bases, leaving 7 bases not matched to a gene. CDR3 nucleotides: TGTGCCAGCGGCGAAACAGGGGGCGCTGAAGCTTTCTTT. It yields the protein CASGETGGAEAFF.

By share of the sample, this clonotype is medium-sized. The CDR3 nucleotides are TGTGCCAGCATGGGAGGAAACATTCAGTACTTC. This gives the protein CASMGGNIQYF. This chain uses TRBV25-1 with TRBJ2-4, with a possible D match to TRBD2 (6 bases). This CDR3 spans 11 amino acids. V was clipped by 7 bases and J by 6 bases, with 7 bases between them. From germline, CDR1 is MGHDK and CDR2 SYGVNS.